The subject of this entry is one T cell receptor beta chain. V lost 5 bases and J 0 bases, leaving 14 bases between the germline ends. The CDR3 length is 16 residues. CDR1 and CDR2 from the germline V gene are SGHAT and FQNNGV. The data stem from a study of control samples from healthy donors and cancer patients. Data came from immunoSEQ multiplex PCR; TCRdb stores just in-frame clones and leaves some out. The table lists around 170,000 clones, roughly 89% of them singletons. This sequence joins TRBV11-2 and TRBJ1-3; unclear D gene. The clonotype was recovered from a woman between 50 and 59 years old in good health. The sample was blood. This CDR3 reads CASSRLTAASGNTIYF. The DNA for the CDR3 is TGTGCCAGCAGCCGATTAACAGCAGCCTCTGGAAACACCATATATTTT.